A selection of T cell receptor beta chains follows, all from one sample in a study of OX40 agonist ivuxolimab in advanced cancers. The table came from immunoSEQ multiplex PCR; TCRdb's copy has only in-frame clones and leaves some out. The sample lists over 15,000 clones; around 90% were seen once. This specimen consisted of CD4+ or CD8+ T cells sorted from blood, obtained in a trial of the OX40 agonist ivuxolimab. The origin of the receptors is an adult with an advanced solid tumor such as melanoma, head and neck, liver or kidney cancer. Each CDR3 is given with its conserved first and last residue. The D gene is left open where the match is weak. Clone size appears in some rows only: once, few, many, or a class for an expanded clone.

V	D	size	J	DNA	CDR3
TRBV6-5	TRBD1	-	TRBJ1-5	TGTGCCAGCAGTTCGACAGGGCGGGTCAATCAGCCCCAGCATTTT	CASSSTGRVNQPQHF
TRBV9	-	-	TRBJ2-7	TGTGCCAGCAGCCAGTCCGGGACACATTACTCCTACGAGCAGTACTTC	CASSQSGTHYSYEQYF
TRBV27	TRBD2	-	TRBJ2-7	TGTGCCAGCAGAGGGACTAGCGTAGCCTACGAGCAGTACTTC	CASRGTSVAYEQYF
TRBV5-5	TRBD2	-	TRBJ2-2	TGTGCCAGCAGCTTGGTTGCCGGGGGGGTGTTTTTT	CASSLVAGGVFF
TRBV7-2	TRBD1	-	TRBJ1-2	TGTGCCAGCAGCTTATGGCGGATAGACAGGGGCACTAACTATGGCTACACCTTC	CASSLWRIDRGTNYGYTF
TRBV18	-	-	TRBJ1-1	TGTGCCAGCTCACCCTCCGGGGAACCTGAAGCTTTCTTT	CASSPSGEPEAFF
TRBV29-1	-	-	TRBJ2-6	TGCAGCGTTGCTATGGACTCTGGGGCCAACGTCCTGACTTTC	CSVAMDSGANVLTF
TRBV11-2	TRBD2	once	TRBJ2-7	TGTGCCAGCAGCTTAGCCCAGCTAGCGGGAGCCCTGAACTACGAGCAGTACTTC	CASSLAQLAGALNYEQYF
TRBV28	-	-	TRBJ2-3	TGTGCCAGCAGTTTAGGCGGGTTCCCTCAGGATACGCAGTATTTT	CASSLGGFPQDTQYF
TRBV7-3	-	-	TRBJ2-1	TGTGCCAGCAGCTTAGGCCCAAGGACTGGAGCTCATGAGCAGTTCTTC	CASSLGPRTGAHEQFF
TRBV7-9	-	few	TRBJ2-7	TGTGCCAGCAGCTCTCAGGGGGAGCAGTACTTC	CASSSQGEQYF
TRBV28	TRBD2	-	TRBJ2-1	TGTGCCAGCAGTCCAGCGGGACTAGCGGGAGAAAATGAGCAGTTCTTC	CASSPAGLAGENEQFF
TRBV19	-	-	TRBJ1-3	TGTGCCAGTAGTATCGGTGCCTTACCGTCTGGAAACACCATATATTTT	CASSIGALPSGNTIYF
TRBV19	-	-	TRBJ2-7	TGTGCCAGTAGTATGAGAACAGGGACGCTCTACGAGCAGTACTTC	CASSMRTGTLYEQYF
TRBV7-3	-	-	TRBJ2-7	TGTGCCAGCAGCTTAACTGGGCGGAACGAGCAGTACTTC	CASSLTGRNEQYF
TRBV30	-	-	TRBJ2-5	TGTGCCTGGAGTTATGGAACCGGGGCCCAAGAGACCCAGTACTTC	CAWSYGTGAQETQYF
TRBV11-3	-	-	TRBJ2-7	TGTGCCAGCAGCTTAGGGGGTGGGTACGAGCAGTACTTC	CASSLGGGYEQYF
TRBV4-1	-	-	TRBJ2-1	TGCGCCAGCAGCCTAGTGACAGGCGGTTACTACAATGAGCAGTTCTTC	CASSLVTGGYYNEQFF
TRBV28	-	-	TRBJ1-2	TGTGCCAGCAGGCTGGGGGGTAGCGACTATGGCTACACCTTC	CASRLGGSDYGYTF
TRBV4-1	-	-	TRBJ2-1	TGCGCCAGCAGCCAAACCGGGACTCGGAACAATGAGCAGTTCTTC	CASSQTGTRNNEQFF
TRBV5-4	-	once	TRBJ2-1	TGTGCCAGCAGCGCCCCGGCGTCCAACCAGGGAGAGCAGTTCTTC	CASSAPASNQGEQFF
TRBV4-3	-	-	TRBJ2-1	TGCGCCAGCAGCCAGGGGGGCAGCTCCTACAATGAGCAGTTCTTC	CASSQGGSSYNEQFF
TRBV7-2	-	-	TRBJ1-3	TGTGCCAGCAGCTTATCTGCCGGGGGCTCTGGAAACACCATATATTTT	CASSLSAGGSGNTIYF
TRBV27	TRBD1	-	TRBJ2-7	TGTGCCAGCAGTGACAGGGCCGAGCAGTACTTC	CASSDRAEQYF
TRBV5-8	-	-	TRBJ1-2	TGTGCCAGCAGCTCAGGTGGGGATAATGGCTACACCTTC	CASSSGGDNGYTF